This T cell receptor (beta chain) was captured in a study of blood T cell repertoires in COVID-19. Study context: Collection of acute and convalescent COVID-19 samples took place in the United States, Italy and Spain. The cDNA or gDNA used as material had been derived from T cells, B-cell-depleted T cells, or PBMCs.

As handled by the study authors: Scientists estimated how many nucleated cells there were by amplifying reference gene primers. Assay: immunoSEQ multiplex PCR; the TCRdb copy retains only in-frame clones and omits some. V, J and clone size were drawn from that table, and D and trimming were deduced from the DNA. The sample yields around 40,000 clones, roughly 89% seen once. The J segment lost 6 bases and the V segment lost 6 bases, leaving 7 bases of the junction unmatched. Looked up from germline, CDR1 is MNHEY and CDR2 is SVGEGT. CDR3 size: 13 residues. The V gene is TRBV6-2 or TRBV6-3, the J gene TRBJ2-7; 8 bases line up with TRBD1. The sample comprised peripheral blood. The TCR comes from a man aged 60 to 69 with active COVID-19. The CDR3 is CASSRQGFSEQYF. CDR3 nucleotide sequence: TGTGCCAGCAGCCGACAGGGGTTCTCCGAGCAGTACTTC.